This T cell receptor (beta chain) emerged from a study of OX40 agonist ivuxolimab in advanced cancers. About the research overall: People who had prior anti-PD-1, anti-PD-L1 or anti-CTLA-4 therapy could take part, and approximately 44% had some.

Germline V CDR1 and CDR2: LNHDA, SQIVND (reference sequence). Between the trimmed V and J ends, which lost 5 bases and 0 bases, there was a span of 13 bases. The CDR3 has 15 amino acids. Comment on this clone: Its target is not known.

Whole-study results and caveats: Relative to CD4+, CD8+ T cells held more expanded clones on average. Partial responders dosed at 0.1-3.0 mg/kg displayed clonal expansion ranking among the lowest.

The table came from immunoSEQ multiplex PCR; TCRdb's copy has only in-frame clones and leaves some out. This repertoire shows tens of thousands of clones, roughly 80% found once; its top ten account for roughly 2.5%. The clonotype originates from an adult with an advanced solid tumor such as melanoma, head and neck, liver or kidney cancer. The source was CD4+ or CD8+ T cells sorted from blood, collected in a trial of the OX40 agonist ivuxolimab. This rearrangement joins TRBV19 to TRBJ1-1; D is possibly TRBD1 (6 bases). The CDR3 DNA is TGTGCCAGTAGTCCCACAGGGATACTGAACACTGAAGCTTTCTTT. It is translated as CASSPTGILNTEAFF.